What follows are 27 T cell receptor beta chains derived from one specimen sequenced in a study of human CD8 memory T cell subsets. By UMI-labeled 5' RACE, the TCR beta libraries were made. TCRdb re-called the 5' RACE reads and gives one entry per CDR3 protein, without DNA. The sample table sets out 6,500 to 9,000 distinct CDR3 sequences. The specimen was CD8+ T cells from PBMCs. The source of these receptors is a human donor in good health.

V usage is TRBV7-8 and J usage is TRBJ2-3; the D call from TCRdb, TRBD2, cannot be confirmed without DNA. In germline, CDR1 is SGHVS, CDR2 FQNEAQ. The CDR3 runs to 16 residues. CDR3: CASSYVLRGGQDTQYF.

The chain carries TRBV6-5 and TRBJ2-2; TCRdb lists TRBD1, though no DNA is available to test this call. Germline-derived CDR1 and CDR2 are MNHEY and SVGAGI. The CDR3 has 13 residues. The CDR3 here is CASSYLGPGELFF.

The V gene is TRBV6-5, the J gene TRBJ1-1; TCRdb indicates TRBD1, and absent DNA this call remains unverified. The CDR3 extends over 16 amino acids. Germline V gene sequence: CDR1 MNHEY, CDR2 SVGAGI. The CDR3 spells CASSYSRGAGKSEAFF.

This rearrangement joins TRBV5-1 to TRBJ2-7; TCRdb proposes TRBD2, but this gene call is untestable without DNA. The CDR3 totals 16 residues. CDR1 is SGHRS, CDR2 YFSETQ, per germline. This chain's CDR3 is CASSEFGSSGDYEQYF. The variable domain in full, with the rest retrieved from reference TRBV5-1 and TRBJ2-7, is KAGVTQTPRYLIKTRGQQVTLSCSPISGHRSVSWYQQTPGQGLQFLFEYFSETQRNKGNFPGRFSGRQFSNSRSEMNVSTLELGDSALYLCASSEFGSSGDYEQYFGPGTRLTVT.

The gene calls are TRBV11-2 and TRBJ2-1; absent DNA, TCRdb's TRBD2 call cannot be checked. This CDR3 has 16 amino acids. Germline V lookup: CDR1 SGHAT, CDR2 FQNNGV. CDR3 region: CASSPHSGGAVFEQFF.

The CDR3 here is CASISLRGSSYNEQFF. The chain has TRBV6-5 and TRBJ2-1. Looked up from germline, CDR1 is MNHEY and CDR2 is SVGAGI. The CDR3 loop spans 16 amino acids.

The V gene is TRBV2, the J gene TRBJ2-5. The CDR3 consists of 13 residues. Germline lookup yields CDR1 SNHLY and CDR2 FYNNEI. The CDR3: CASTGPTQETQYF.

Considering frequency, this clonotype is medium-sized (0.01 to 0.1%). This sequence joins TRBV5-1 and TRBJ1-1; the TCRdb D gene call, TRBD1, has no DNA to confirm it. Germline CDR1 is SGHRS and CDR2 is YFSETQ. The CDR3 contains 14 residues. CDR3 region: CASSLEWGYTEAFF.

The rearrangement links TRBV13 to TRBJ2-7; TCRdb gives TRBD1 as the D gene, but with no DNA this cannot be confirmed. Germline V gives CDR1 PRHDT, CDR2 FYEKMQ (reference sequence). This CDR3 spans 14 amino acids. CDR3: CASTLTGSPYEQYF.

V and J are TRBV19 and TRBJ2-2; TCRdb picks TRBD2, but there is no DNA to check that call. The CDR3 length is 17 residues. Germline V gives CDR1 LNHDA, CDR2 SQIVND (reference sequence). CDR3 protein: CASRYGLAGGSTGELFF.

The V gene is TRBV25-1, the J gene TRBJ2-7. Germline values: CDR1 MGHDK, CDR2 SYGVNS. The CDR3 length is 15 residues. The CDR3 loop is CASSEGDRRTYEQYF.

The rearrangement joins TRBV14 to TRBJ2-7. Germline-derived CDR1 and CDR2 are SGHDN and FVKESK. The CDR3 sequence is 12 residues long. The CDR3 protein is CASSKDSYEQYF.

The CDR3 spells CASSFLGGDYGYTF. The chain employs TRBV7-9 and TRBJ1-2; TCRdb reports TRBD1, a call that lacks DNA to check it against. In germline, CDR1 is SEHNR, CDR2 FQNEAQ (reference sequence). The CDR3 is 14 amino acids. The variable domain in full, with the rest retrieved from reference TRBV7-9 and TRBJ1-2, is DTGVSQNPRHKITKRGQNVTFRCDPISEHNRLYWYRQTLGQGPEFLTYFQNEAQLEKSRLLSDRFSAERPKGSFSTLEIQRTEQGDSAMYLCASSFLGGDYGYTFGSGTRLTVV.

The chain combines TRBV14 with TRBJ1-2. The germline V gene encodes CDR1 SGHDN and CDR2 FVKESK. The CDR3 sequence is 15 residues long. The CDR3 sequence is CASSQYPGSDYGYTF.

In terms of frequency, this clonotype is medium-sized. The gene calls are TRBV25-1 and TRBJ1-2. This CDR3 comprises 13 residues. CDR1 and CDR2 from the germline V gene are MGHDK and SYGVNS. The CDR3 here is CASSETITGGYTF.

This chain links TRBV7-6 with TRBJ2-1; there is no DNA to check the TCRdb D call of TRBD2. Germline CDR1 and CDR2: SGHVS and FNYEAQ. The CDR3 covers 16 residues. The CDR3 reads CASSLVASGGYNEQFF.

This clonotype is medium-sized (0.01 to 0.1%) by frequency. The gene calls are TRBV7-8 and TRBJ2-5; TCRdb returns TRBD1, unconfirmable since there is no DNA. From germline, CDR1 is SGHVS and CDR2 FQNEAQ. The CDR3 extends over 16 amino acids. The CDR3 is CASSLHQGGRGETQYF. Based on the CDR3 plus reference TRBV7-8 and TRBJ2-5, the full variable domain is GAGVSQSPRYKVAKRGQDVALRCDPISGHVSLFWYQQALGQGPEFLTYFQNEAQLDKSGLPSDRFFAERPEGSVSTLKIQRTQQEDSAVYLCASSLHQGGRGETQYFGPGTRLLVL.

This chain connects TRBV7-2 to TRBJ2-4; TCRdb lists TRBD1, though no DNA is available to test this call. Germline V CDR1 and CDR2: SGHTA, FQGNSA. This CDR3 has 14 residues. Here the CDR3 reads CASSLGVAKNIQYF.

V is TRBV7-9 and J is TRBJ2-5; the TCRdb call, TRBD1, lacks DNA for checking. The CDR3 length is 15 residues. Per germline, CDR1 SEHNR and CDR2 FQNEAQ (reference sequence). Here the CDR3 reads CASSLQSDPEKTQYF.

This rearrangement joins TRBV11-2 to TRBJ2-3; TCRdb indicates TRBD2, and absent DNA this call remains unverified. From germline, CDR1 is SGHAT and CDR2 FQNNGV. The CDR3 has 20 residues. CDR3: CASSLRVASGRPWGPDTQYF.

The chain recombines TRBV4-1 with TRBJ2-3; checking the TCRdb D call of TRBD2 is not possible without DNA. Per germline, CDR1 MGHRA and CDR2 YSYEKL. This CDR3 is 14 amino acids long. The CDR3 sequence: CASSQTAVTDTQYF.

The gene calls are TRBV20-1 and TRBJ1-3; TCRdb proposes TRBD1, but this gene call is untestable without DNA. From germline, CDR1 is DFQATT and CDR2 SNEGSKA (reference sequence). The CDR3 is 12 residues long. The CDR3 reads CSARETGGNIYF.

The chain couples TRBV10-1 to TRBJ2-7; absent DNA, TCRdb's TRBD1 call cannot be checked. This CDR3 is built from 16 residues. Germline V gene lookup returns CDR1 WNHNN and CDR2 SYGVQD (reference sequence). CDR3: CATTKPAGESPYEQYF.

This chain links TRBV29-1 with TRBJ2-7; TCRdb names TRBD1, which stays unverified in the absence of DNA. The germline V gene has CDR1 SQVTM and CDR2 ANQGSEA. This CDR3 spans 12 amino acids. The CDR3 spells CSARDGHYEQYF.

The chain links TRBV7-9 to TRBJ2-7; TCRdb returns TRBD1, unconfirmable since there is no DNA. CDR3 size: 13 residues. CDR1 SEHNR and CDR2 FQNEAQ come from the germline V gene (reference sequence). The CDR3 sequence is CASRPQGSYEQYF.

The J gene is TRBJ2-7, the V gene TRBV13; TCRdb's D gene call, TRBD1, goes unchecked for lack of DNA. The CDR3 has 14 residues. Germline V gene lookup returns CDR1 PRHDT and CDR2 FYEKMQ (reference sequence). The CDR3 sequence: CASSFRDRDYEQYF.

The chain is built from TRBV4-1 and TRBJ2-7; with no DNA, the TCRdb D assignment of TRBD1 cannot be verified. Germline V lookup: CDR1 MGHRA, CDR2 YSYEKL. The CDR3 spans 15 residues. Here the CDR3 reads CASSLGQGVSYEQYF.